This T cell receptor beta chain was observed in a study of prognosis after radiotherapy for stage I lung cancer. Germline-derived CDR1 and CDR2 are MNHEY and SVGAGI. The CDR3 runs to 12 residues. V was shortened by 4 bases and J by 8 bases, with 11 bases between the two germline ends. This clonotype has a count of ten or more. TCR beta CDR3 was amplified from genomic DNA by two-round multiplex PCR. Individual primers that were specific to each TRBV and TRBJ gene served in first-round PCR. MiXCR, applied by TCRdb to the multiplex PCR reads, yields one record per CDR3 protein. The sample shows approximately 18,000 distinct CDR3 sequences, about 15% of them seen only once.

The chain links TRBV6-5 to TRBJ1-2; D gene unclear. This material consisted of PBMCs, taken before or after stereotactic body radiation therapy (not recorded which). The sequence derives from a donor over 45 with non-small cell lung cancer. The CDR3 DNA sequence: TGTGCCAGCAGTTCAGGAGGGTACGGCTACACCTTC. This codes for CASSSGGYGYTF.